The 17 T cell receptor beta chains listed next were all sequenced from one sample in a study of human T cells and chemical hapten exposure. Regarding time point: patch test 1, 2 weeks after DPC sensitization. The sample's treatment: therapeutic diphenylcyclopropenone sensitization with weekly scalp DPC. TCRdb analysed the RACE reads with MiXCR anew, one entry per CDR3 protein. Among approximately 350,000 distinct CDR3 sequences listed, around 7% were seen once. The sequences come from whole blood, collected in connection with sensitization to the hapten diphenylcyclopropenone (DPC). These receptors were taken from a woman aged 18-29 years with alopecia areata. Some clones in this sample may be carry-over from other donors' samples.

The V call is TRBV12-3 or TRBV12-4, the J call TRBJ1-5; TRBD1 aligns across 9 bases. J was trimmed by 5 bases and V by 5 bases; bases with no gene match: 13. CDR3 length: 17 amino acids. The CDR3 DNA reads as TGTGCCAGCAGTATCAACAGGGGGCGAAATGGGTATCAGCCCCAGCATTTT. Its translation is CASSINRGRNGYQPQHF.

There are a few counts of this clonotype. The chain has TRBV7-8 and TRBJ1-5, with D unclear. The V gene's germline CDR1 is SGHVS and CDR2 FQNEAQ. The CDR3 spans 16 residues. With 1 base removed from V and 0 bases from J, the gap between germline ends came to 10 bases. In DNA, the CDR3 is TGTGCCAGCAGCTTAGACATGGGTTATAGCAATCAGCCCCAGCATTTT. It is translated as CASSLDMGYSNQPQHF.

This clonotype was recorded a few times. This chain's CDR3 is CATTVASRYEQYF. In DNA form, the CDR3 reads TGTGCCACCACGGTCGCATCAAGGTACGAGCAGTACTTC. V gene TRBV6-2 or TRBV6-3 combines with J gene TRBJ2-7, with D hard to call. V lost 10 bases to trimming and J lost 4 bases, with 17 bases between them. CDR3 size: 13 residues. Germline CDR1 is MNHEY and CDR2 is SVGEGT.

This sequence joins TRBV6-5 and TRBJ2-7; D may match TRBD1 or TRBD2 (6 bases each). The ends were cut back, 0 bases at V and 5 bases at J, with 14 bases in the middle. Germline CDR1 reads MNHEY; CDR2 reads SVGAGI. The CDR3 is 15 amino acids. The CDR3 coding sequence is TGTGCCAGCAGTTACTCGACCGGAGGGGACAACGAGCAGTACTTC. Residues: CASSYSTGGDNEQYF.

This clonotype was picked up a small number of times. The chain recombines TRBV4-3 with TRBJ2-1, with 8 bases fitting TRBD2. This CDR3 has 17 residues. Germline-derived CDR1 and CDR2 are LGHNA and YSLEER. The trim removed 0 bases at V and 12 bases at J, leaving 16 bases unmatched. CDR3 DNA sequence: TGCGCCAGCAGCCAAGATATGGTCCGGGGGGGCCGAGTGGGGCAGTTCTTC. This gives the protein CASSQDMVRGGRVGQFF.

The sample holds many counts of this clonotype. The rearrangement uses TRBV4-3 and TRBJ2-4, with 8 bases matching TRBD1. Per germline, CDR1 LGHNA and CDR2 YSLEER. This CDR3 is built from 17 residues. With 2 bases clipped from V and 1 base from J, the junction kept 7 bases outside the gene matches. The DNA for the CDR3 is TGCGCCAGCAGCCAATCCCATCAGGGGGCGGCCAAAAACATTCAGTACTTC. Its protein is CASSQSHQGAAKNIQYF.

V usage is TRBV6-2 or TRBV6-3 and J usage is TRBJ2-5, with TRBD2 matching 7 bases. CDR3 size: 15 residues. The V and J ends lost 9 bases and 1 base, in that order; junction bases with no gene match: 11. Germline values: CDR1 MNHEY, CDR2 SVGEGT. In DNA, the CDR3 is TGTGCCAGTTTATCCGGGAGGCTCTTCCAAGAGACCCAGTACTTC. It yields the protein CASLSGRLFQETQYF.

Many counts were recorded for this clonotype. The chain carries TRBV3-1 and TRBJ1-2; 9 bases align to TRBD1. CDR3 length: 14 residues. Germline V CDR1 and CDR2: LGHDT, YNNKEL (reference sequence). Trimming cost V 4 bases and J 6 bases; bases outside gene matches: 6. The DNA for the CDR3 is TGTGCCAGCAGCCGTCTACAGGGGGCAAATGGCTACACCTTC. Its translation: CASSRLQGANGYTF. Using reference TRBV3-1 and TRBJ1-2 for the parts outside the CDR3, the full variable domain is DTAVSQTPKYLVTQMGNDKSIKCEQNLGHDTMYWYKQDSKKFLKIMFSYNNKELIINETVPNRFSPKSPDKAHLNLHINSLELGDSAVYFCASSRLQGANGYTFGSGTRLTVV.

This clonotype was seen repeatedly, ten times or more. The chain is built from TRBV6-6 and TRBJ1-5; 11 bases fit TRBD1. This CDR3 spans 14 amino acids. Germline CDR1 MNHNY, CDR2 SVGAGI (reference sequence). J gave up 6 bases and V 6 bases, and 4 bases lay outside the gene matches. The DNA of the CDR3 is TGTGCCAGCAGCCCCGGGACAGGGGGTCAGCCCCAGCATTTT. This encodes CASSPGTGGQPQHF.

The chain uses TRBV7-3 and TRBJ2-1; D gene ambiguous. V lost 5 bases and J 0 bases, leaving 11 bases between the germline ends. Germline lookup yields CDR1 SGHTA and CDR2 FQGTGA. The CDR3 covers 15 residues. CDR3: CASSPFSHSYNEQFF. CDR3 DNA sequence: TGTGCCAGCAGCCCTTTCTCGCACTCCTACAATGAGCAGTTCTTC.

In DNA, the CDR3 is TGTGCCAGTCCTCCTCGGAGGGGAATGTCGGGGACCTTCTACAATGAGCAGTTCTTC. Translated: CASPPRRGMSGTFYNEQFF. This chain links TRBV18 with TRBJ2-1, with D perhaps TRBD2 (6 bases). Germline V gene data show CDR1 as KGHSH and CDR2 as LQKENI. The CDR3 runs 19 residues. The germline V and J ends were trimmed by 9 bases and 3 bases, with 30 bases remaining between them. The full variable domain, with the rest looked up from reference TRBV18 and TRBJ2-1, is NAGVMQNPRHLVRRRGQEARLRCSPMKGHSHVYWYRQLPEEGLKFMVYLQKENIIDESGMPKERFSAEFPKEGPSILRIQQVVRGDSAAYFCASPPRRGMSGTFYNEQFFGPGTRLTVL.

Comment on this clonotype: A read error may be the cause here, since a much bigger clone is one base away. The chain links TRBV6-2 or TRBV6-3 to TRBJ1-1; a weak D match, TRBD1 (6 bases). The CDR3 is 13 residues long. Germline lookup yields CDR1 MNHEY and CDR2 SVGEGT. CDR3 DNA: TGTGCCAGCAGGGGACAAATTGACACTGACGCTTTCTTT. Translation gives CASRGQIDTDAFF.

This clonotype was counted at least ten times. This CDR3 reads CSANGDSGSASDTQYF. The CDR3 region has the DNA TGCAGTGCGAATGGGGACTCTGGTAGTGCCTCAGATACGCAGTATTTT. V usage is TRBV20-1 and J usage is TRBJ2-3; D perhaps matches TRBD2 (6 bases). The CDR3 is 16 residues long. The germline gives CDR1 DFQATT, CDR2 SNEGSKA (reference sequence). Trimming removed 6 bases from V and 4 bases from J, with 23 bases in between.

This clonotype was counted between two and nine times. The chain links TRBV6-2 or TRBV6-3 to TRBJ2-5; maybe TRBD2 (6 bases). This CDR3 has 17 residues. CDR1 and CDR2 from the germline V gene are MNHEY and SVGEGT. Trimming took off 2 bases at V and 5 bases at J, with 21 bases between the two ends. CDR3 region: CASSYSLVRGASETQYF. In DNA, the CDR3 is TGTGCCAGCAGTTACAGTCTGGTTCGCGGGGCGTCGGAGACCCAGTACTTC.

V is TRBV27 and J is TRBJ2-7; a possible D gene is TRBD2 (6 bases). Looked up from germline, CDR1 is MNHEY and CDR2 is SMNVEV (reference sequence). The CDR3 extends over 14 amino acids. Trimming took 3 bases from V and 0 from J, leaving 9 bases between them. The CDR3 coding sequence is TGTGCCAGCAGTTTGGGACTGAACTCCTACGAGCAGTACTTC. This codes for CASSLGLNSYEQYF.

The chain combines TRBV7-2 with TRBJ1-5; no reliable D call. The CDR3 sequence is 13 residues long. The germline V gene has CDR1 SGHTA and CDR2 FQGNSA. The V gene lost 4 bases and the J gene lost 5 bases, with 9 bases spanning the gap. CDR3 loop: CASSSAEYQPQHF. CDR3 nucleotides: TGTGCCAGCAGCTCGGCGGAATATCAGCCCCAGCATTTT. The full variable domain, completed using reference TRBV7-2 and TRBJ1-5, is GAGVSQSPSNKVTEKGKDVELRCDPISGHTALYWYRQSLGQGLEFLIYFQGNSAPDKSGLPSDRFSAERTGGSVSTLTIQRTQQEDSAVYLCASSSAEYQPQHFGDGTRLSIL.

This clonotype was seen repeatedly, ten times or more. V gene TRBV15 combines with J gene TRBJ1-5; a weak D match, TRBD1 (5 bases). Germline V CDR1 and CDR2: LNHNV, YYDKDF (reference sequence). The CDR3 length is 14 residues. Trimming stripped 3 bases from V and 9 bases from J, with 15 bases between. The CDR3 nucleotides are TGTGCCACCAGCAGTGATAGGGGATGGCGGCCCCAGCATTTT. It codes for CATSSDRGWRPQHF.